The rows below give T cell receptor beta chains drawn from one sample of a study of cytomegalovirus exposure and HLA in healthy donors. TCRdb's table, derived via immunoSEQ multiplex PCR, lists solely in-frame clones and lacks some. This sample carries roughly 200,000 clones, more than 75% of them seen once, and the ten largest clones take over 1%. The sample consisted of PBMCs. The receptors derive from a man aged 30-40 years in good health and CMV-seronegative. CDR3s include the opening cysteine and the closing phenylalanine or tryptophan. D genes are given only for firm matches. Size is stated for part of the rows, as once, few or many counts, or as a class when the clone is expanded.

d_gene: TRBD1
abundance: once
j_gene: TRBJ2-2
v_gene: TRBV6-1
CDR3nt: TGTGCCAGCAGATTAGGACAGGGCCTGACCGGGGAGCTGTTTTTT
CDR3aa: CASRLGQGLTGELFF

d_gene: .
abundance: .
j_gene: TRBJ2-1
v_gene: TRBV19
CDR3nt: TGTGCCAGTAGTATATCCGGAGCCTCCAATGAGCAGTTCTTC
CDR3aa: CASSISGASNEQFF

d_gene: TRBD2
abundance: .
j_gene: TRBJ2-3
v_gene: TRBV11-2
CDR3nt: TGTGCCAGCAGCTTATCGGGAGGGGCTGGAACAGATACGCAGTATTTT
CDR3aa: CASSLSGGAGTDTQYF

d_gene: .
abundance: few
j_gene: TRBJ2-7
v_gene: TRBV4-2
CDR3nt: TGTGCCAGCAGCCAAGACCTCTCCAGTTCCTACGAGCAGTACTTC
CDR3aa: CASSQDLSSSYEQYF

d_gene: TRBD1
abundance: .
j_gene: TRBJ2-2
v_gene: TRBV2
CDR3nt: TGTGCCAGCCAACGGGACAGGGTTAACAGGGAGCTGTTTTTT
CDR3aa: CASQRDRVNRELFF

d_gene: TRBD2
abundance: .
j_gene: TRBJ2-1
v_gene: TRBV5-1
CDR3nt: TGCGCCAGCAGCTTGTTCTTGACTAGCGGGACATACAATGAGCAGTTCTTC
CDR3aa: CASSLFLTSGTYNEQFF

d_gene: .
abundance: .
j_gene: TRBJ1-5
v_gene: TRBV28
CDR3nt: TGTGCCAGCAGTTTAGACGGGACGGGGGAGACTCAGCCCCAGCATTTT
CDR3aa: CASSLDGTGETQPQHF

d_gene: TRBD1
abundance: .
j_gene: TRBJ2-4
v_gene: TRBV7-9
CDR3nt: TGTGCCAGCAGCACCTCGGGACAGGCCCAAAACATTCAGTACTTC
CDR3aa: CASSTSGQAQNIQYF

d_gene: TRBD1
abundance: .
j_gene: TRBJ1-2
v_gene: TRBV27
CDR3nt: TGTGCCAGCAGGCCCCGGGACAGGGTTAACTATGGCTACACCTTC
CDR3aa: CASRPRDRVNYGYTF

d_gene: TRBD2
abundance: once
j_gene: TRBJ2-7
v_gene: TRBV5-1
CDR3nt: TGCGCCAGCAGCTTGGAGGAGCGGGGGGTCGTCGAGCAGTACTTC
CDR3aa: CASSLEERGVVEQYF

d_gene: .
abundance: .
j_gene: TRBJ1-2
v_gene: TRBV19
CDR3nt: TGTGCCAGTAGTCGGAAGGGAGTAGATGGCTACACCTTC
CDR3aa: CASSRKGVDGYTF

d_gene: TRBD1
abundance: once
j_gene: TRBJ1-2
v_gene: TRBV7-2
CDR3nt: TGTGCCAGCAGCCTGGGACAGTCTAACTATGGCTACACCTTC
CDR3aa: CASSLGQSNYGYTF

d_gene: .
abundance: .
j_gene: TRBJ1-5
v_gene: TRBV30
CDR3nt: TGTGCCAAGGGGACACGCAATCAGCCCCAGCATTTT
CDR3aa: CAKGTRNQPQHF

d_gene: .
abundance: .
j_gene: TRBJ1-3
v_gene: TRBV7-9
CDR3nt: TGTGCCAGCAGCTTAGTCAAGGAGAATGGAAACACCATATATTTT
CDR3aa: CASSLVKENGNTIYF

d_gene: .
abundance: .
j_gene: TRBJ1-6
v_gene: TRBV6-6
CDR3nt: TGTGCCAGCAGTGAGGAAGAATCACCCCTCCACTTT
CDR3aa: CASSEEESPLHF

d_gene: TRBD2
abundance: .
j_gene: TRBJ2-3
v_gene: TRBV6-5
CDR3nt: TGTGCCACGGGAGGGCAGTCCCACATGTATACGCAGTATTTT
CDR3aa: CATGGQSHMYTQYF

d_gene: TRBD1
abundance: .
j_gene: TRBJ1-1
v_gene: TRBV5-1
CDR3nt: TGCGCCAGCAGCTTGGAGGGACAGGGGGTCTCTGAAGCTTTCTTT
CDR3aa: CASSLEGQGVSEAFF

d_gene: .
abundance: few
j_gene: TRBJ1-3
v_gene: TRBV7-2
CDR3nt: TGTGCCAGCAGCTTACAGGGTGGAAACACCATATATTTT
CDR3aa: CASSLQGGNTIYF

d_gene: .
abundance: .
j_gene: TRBJ1-2
v_gene: TRBV4-1
CDR3nt: TGCGCCAGCAGCCAACGGGAACGAAGTTACAGCGGCTACACCTTC
CDR3aa: CASSQRERSYSGYTF

d_gene: .
abundance: .
j_gene: TRBJ1-1
v_gene: TRBV19
CDR3nt: TGTGCCAGTAGTTTACGGGGGTCGGGCACTGAAGCTTTCTTT
CDR3aa: CASSLRGSGTEAFF

d_gene: TRBD1
abundance: .
j_gene: TRBJ1-2
v_gene: TRBV19
CDR3nt: TGTGCCAGTAGTATGTTACAGGGGGCGCGATATGGCTACACCTTC
CDR3aa: CASSMLQGARYGYTF

d_gene: .
abundance: .
j_gene: TRBJ2-2
v_gene: TRBV28
CDR3nt: TGTGCCAGCAGTTTCGGCGGAATCCCGAACACCGGGGAGCTGTTTTTT
CDR3aa: CASSFGGIPNTGELFF

d_gene: .
abundance: .
j_gene: TRBJ2-7
v_gene: TRBV7-6
CDR3nt: TGTGCCAGCAGCTTATCTTGGGGCAGGGGCGTCGAGCAGTACTTC
CDR3aa: CASSLSWGRGVEQYF

d_gene: TRBD2
abundance: .
j_gene: TRBJ2-3
v_gene: TRBV10-3
CDR3nt: TGTGCCATCAGTCCAAGACTAGCGGGCACAGATACGCAGTATTTT
CDR3aa: CAISPRLAGTDTQYF

d_gene: .
abundance: .
j_gene: TRBJ2-2
v_gene: TRBV9
CDR3nt: TGTGCCAGCAGCGTAGCTGCGAGGCGGGAGCTGTTTTTT
CDR3aa: CASSVAARRELFF

d_gene: .
abundance: .
j_gene: TRBJ2-3
v_gene: TRBV12-2
CDR3nt: TGTGCAAGTCGCCCGGCCCACACTAGCGGGAGAGTGAGGGGCACAGATACGCAGTATTTT
CDR3aa: CASRPAHTSGRVRGTDTQYF

d_gene: TRBD2
abundance: .
j_gene: TRBJ2-1
v_gene: TRBV19
CDR3nt: TGTGCCAGCCGTTCGACTAGCGGGGGATACAATGAGCAGTTCTTC
CDR3aa: CASRSTSGGYNEQFF

d_gene: TRBD1
abundance: .
j_gene: TRBJ1-3
v_gene: TRBV18
CDR3nt: TGTGCCAGCTCACCACAGGGGGCGACCTCTGGAAACACCATATATTTT
CDR3aa: CASSPQGATSGNTIYF

d_gene: .
abundance: .
j_gene: TRBJ2-7
v_gene: TRBV6-1
CDR3nt: TGTGCCAGCAGTGAATTAAGAGTTTCCGAGCAGTACTTC
CDR3aa: CASSELRVSEQYF

d_gene: .
abundance: .
j_gene: TRBJ2-7
v_gene: TRBV11-3
CDR3nt: TGTGCCAGCAGCTTAACGCAGGGCTACGAGCAGTACTTC
CDR3aa: CASSLTQGYEQYF

d_gene: .
abundance: .
j_gene: TRBJ2-2
v_gene: TRBV5-4
CDR3nt: TGTGCCAGCAGCTTGATAGGGGACACCGGGGAGCTGTTTTTT
CDR3aa: CASSLIGDTGELFF

d_gene: .
abundance: .
j_gene: TRBJ2-1
v_gene: TRBV7-2
CDR3nt: TGTGCCAGCAGCTCAGGGTCTAGGTACAATGAGCAGTTCTTC
CDR3aa: CASSSGSRYNEQFF

d_gene: .
abundance: .
j_gene: TRBJ2-1
v_gene: TRBV5-4
CDR3nt: TGTGCCAGCAGCATGAACAGGTACAATGAGCAGTTCTTC
CDR3aa: CASSMNRYNEQFF

d_gene: TRBD1
abundance: .
j_gene: TRBJ2-3
v_gene: TRBV28
CDR3nt: TGTGCCAGCAGTTCGACACCGGGACAGGGGAGCGCAGATACGCAGTATTTT
CDR3aa: CASSSTPGQGSADTQYF

d_gene: .
abundance: .
j_gene: TRBJ2-5
v_gene: TRBV7-6
CDR3nt: TGTGCCAGCAGCTTAAGTCGACGGGATGGAGAGACCCAGTACTTC
CDR3aa: CASSLSRRDGETQYF

d_gene: TRBD1
abundance: .
j_gene: TRBJ1-2
v_gene: TRBV27
CDR3nt: TGTGCCAGCAGTTTCGACAGGGCCTATGGCTACACCTTC
CDR3aa: CASSFDRAYGYTF

d_gene: TRBD1
abundance: .
j_gene: TRBJ2-3
v_gene: TRBV27
CDR3nt: TGTGCCAGCAGTCCCAACAGGGGGGCAGATACGCAGTATTTT
CDR3aa: CASSPNRGADTQYF

d_gene: TRBD1
abundance: .
j_gene: TRBJ1-4
v_gene: TRBV18
CDR3nt: TGTGCCAGCTCGGACGGACAGGGTAAAAGGGAAAAACTGTTTTTT
CDR3aa: CASSDGQGKREKLFF

d_gene: TRBD2
abundance: .
j_gene: TRBJ2-1
v_gene: TRBV4-1
CDR3nt: TGCGCCAGCAGCCAAGCTAGCGGGAGGGACTACAATGAGCAGTTCTTC
CDR3aa: CASSQASGRDYNEQFF

d_gene: TRBD1
abundance: .
j_gene: TRBJ2-5
v_gene: TRBV28
CDR3nt: TGTGCCAGCAGTGACGGGACAGGGGTCCGCCGAGAGACCCAGTACTTC
CDR3aa: CASSDGTGVRRETQYF

d_gene: .
abundance: .
j_gene: TRBJ1-5
v_gene: TRBV2
CDR3nt: TGTGCCACCGCCGGTGGGGGACTACGCAATCAGCCCCAGCATTTT
CDR3aa: CATAGGGLRNQPQHF

d_gene: .
abundance: once
j_gene: TRBJ1-5
v_gene: TRBV6-5
CDR3nt: TGTGCCAGCAGGGGCGGGGGTGGCAATCAGCCCCAGCATTTT
CDR3aa: CASRGGGGNQPQHF